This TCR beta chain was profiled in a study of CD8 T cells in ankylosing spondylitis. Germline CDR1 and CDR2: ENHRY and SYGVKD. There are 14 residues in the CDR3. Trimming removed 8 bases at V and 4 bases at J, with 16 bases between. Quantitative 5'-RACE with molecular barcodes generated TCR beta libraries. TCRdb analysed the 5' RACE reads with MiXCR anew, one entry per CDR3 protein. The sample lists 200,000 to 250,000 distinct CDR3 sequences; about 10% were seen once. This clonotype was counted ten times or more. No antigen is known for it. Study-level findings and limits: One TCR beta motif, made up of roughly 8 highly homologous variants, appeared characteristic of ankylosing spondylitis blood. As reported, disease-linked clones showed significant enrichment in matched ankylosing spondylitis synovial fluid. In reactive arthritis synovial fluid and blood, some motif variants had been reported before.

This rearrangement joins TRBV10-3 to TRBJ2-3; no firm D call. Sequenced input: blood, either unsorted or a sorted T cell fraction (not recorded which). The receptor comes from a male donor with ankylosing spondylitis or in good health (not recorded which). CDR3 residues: CAIQARTEADTQYF. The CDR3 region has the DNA TGTGCCATCCAGGCCAGGACCGAGGCAGATACGCAGTATTTT.